The rows below give T cell receptor beta chains drawn from one sample of a study of T cell responses to AZD1222 COVID-19 vaccine. Libraries were prepared by immunoSEQ multiplex PCR; TCRdb keeps only in-frame clonotypes and omits some of them. The sample has roughly 85,000 clones; nearly 90% are singletons. The sequences come from peripheral blood, collected on day 0 of MenACWY control vaccination. The receptors originated from an adult in good health. Each CDR3 is given with its conserved first and last residue. D genes are given only for firm matches. Clone size is stated in some rows and not others, as once, few, many or a class when expanded.

13	TRBV19	NA	NA	TRBJ1-2	TGTGCCAGTAGTATTGGGGGGGACTATGGCTACACCTTC	CASSIGGDYGYTF
13	TRBV28	NA	TRBD1	TRBJ1-2	TGTGCCAGCAGTTCGTCCCACAGGGGTGGCTACACCTTC	CASSSSHRGGYTF
13	TRBV7-2	NA	NA	TRBJ2-7	TGTGCCAGCAGCTTTTTCCGTTCCTACGAGCAGTACTTC	CASSFFRSYEQYF
14	TRBV19	few	TRBD1	TRBJ2-7	TGTGCCAGTAGTATAGCACAGGGGCTGAGCGAGCAGTACTTC	CASSIAQGLSEQYF
15	TRBV19	once	TRBD2	TRBJ2-3	TGTGCCAGTAAAACTAGCGGGGGTATGGTAGATACGCAGTATTTT	CASKTSGGMVDTQYF
14	TRBV19	NA	NA	TRBJ2-1	TGTGCCAGTACAAGTGGAAGACAGTACAATGAGCAGTTCTTC	CASTSGRQYNEQFF
14	TRBV19	NA	NA	TRBJ2-2	TGTGCCAGTAGATGGGGCAGGGAGAACGGGGAGCTGTTTTTT	CASRWGRENGELFF
16	TRBV3-1/TRBV3-2	NA	NA	TRBJ2-3	TGTGCCAGCAGTCCTTTGGGCGGGGGCCTCACAGATACGCAGTATTTT	CASSPLGGGLTDTQYF
14	TRBV7-3	few	NA	TRBJ1-1	TGTGCCAGCAGCACACAGGGTGGGAACACTGAAGCTTTCTTT	CASSTQGGNTEAFF
17	TRBV10-3	NA	NA	TRBJ2-7	TGTGCCATCAGTGGCAGATTCGGGACGGGTTCTACCTACGAGCAGTACTTC	CAISGRFGTGSTYEQYF
16	TRBV9	NA	TRBD2	TRBJ2-1	TGTGCCAGCAGCGTAGGAGGCGGGGGGGCGTACAATGAGCAGTTCTTC	CASSVGGGGAYNEQFF
14	TRBV6-6	NA	NA	TRBJ2-2	TGTGCCAGCAGTTACACTCTGCGGGACGGGGAGCTGTTTTTT	CASSYTLRDGELFF
13	TRBV6-5	NA	TRBD1	TRBJ1-1	TGTGCCAGCAAACACGCAGGGGGCAAGGAAGCTTTCTTT	CASKHAGGKEAFF
15	TRBV11-3	NA	NA	TRBJ2-2	TGTGCCAGCAGCCCAGGGTACGGGAACACCGGGGAGCTGTTTTTT	CASSPGYGNTGELFF
13	TRBV25-1	NA	NA	TRBJ1-3	TGTGCCAGCAGTAGGGGACTTGGAAACACCATATATTTT	CASSRGLGNTIYF
15	TRBV18	NA	TRBD1	TRBJ1-2	TGTGCCAGCTCAATTCGACAGGGAACTAACTATGGCTACACCTTC	CASSIRQGTNYGYTF
15	TRBV4-1	NA	TRBD1	TRBJ1-5	TGCGCCAGCAGCCCGGGGACAGGGGTCAATCAGCCCCAGCATTTT	CASSPGTGVNQPQHF
14	TRBV6-5	once	NA	TRBJ1-2	TGTGCCAGCAGTCGACCGCAGTCCCCCTATGGCTACACCTTC	CASSRPQSPYGYTF
14	TRBV5-1	NA	NA	TRBJ1-6	TGCGCCAGCAGAGTACAGGAAGAAAATTCACCCCTCCACTTT	CASRVQEENSPLHF
13	TRBV7-9	NA	NA	TRBJ1-1	TGTGCCAGCAGCCCGCGAACGAACACTGAAGCTTTCTTT	CASSPRTNTEAFF
14	TRBV5-8	NA	TRBD1	TRBJ1-2	TGTGCCAGCAGCCTAGGGGGCTCGGGCTATGGCTACACCTTC	CASSLGGSGYGYTF
13	TRBV29-1	NA	NA	TRBJ2-5	TGCAGCGTTGAATCAGGGGGGCGGGAGACCCAGTACTTC	CSVESGGRETQYF
14	TRBV2	NA	TRBD1	TRBJ1-2	TGTGCCAGCAGTGCAGAACAGACAGGGCGTGGCTACACCTTC	CASSAEQTGRGYTF
14	TRBV19	NA	TRBD1	TRBJ1-2	TGTGCCAGTAGTTTGGGACAGGGCCGATATGGCTACACCTTC	CASSLGQGRYGYTF
15	TRBV6-2/TRBV6-3	NA	TRBD1	TRBJ1-6	TGTGCCAGCAGTTGGACAGGGTCTTCGGGATCACCCCTCCACTTT	CASSWTGSSGSPLHF
13	TRBV6-2/TRBV6-3	once	NA	TRBJ2-7	TGTGCCAGCAGTTACCTCATCCGGGTAGAGCAGTACTTC	CASSYLIRVEQYF
16	TRBV5-4	NA	NA	TRBJ2-7	TGTGCCAGCAGCTTGGCCCCGGGGACGTCGTCCTACGAGCAGTACTTC	CASSLAPGTSSYEQYF
13	TRBV19	NA	NA	TRBJ1-1	TGTGCCAGTAGTGTGGGAGCGAACACTGAAGCTTTCTTT	CASSVGANTEAFF
14	TRBV6-5	few	TRBD2	TRBJ2-7	TGTGCCAGCAGCTCCCGGGGGGGGGCGTACGAGCAGTACTTC	CASSSRGGAYEQYF
15	TRBV9	NA	TRBD2	TRBJ2-1	TGTGCCAGCAGTCAGCGGGAGGGCTCCTACAATGAGCAGTTCTTC	CASSQREGSYNEQFF
15	TRBV5-4	NA	TRBD1	TRBJ1-6	TGTGCCAGCAGCTCACCAGGGGGCGTGAGTTCACCCCTCCACTTT	CASSSPGGVSSPLHF
13	TRBV11-3	once	NA	TRBJ2-7	TGTGCCAGCAGAAAACCATCCGGGGGCGAGCAGTACTTC	CASRKPSGGEQYF
17	TRBV5-1	NA	TRBD1	TRBJ1-5	TGCGCCAGCAGCCCGGGACAGGGGGCTTCTAGCAATCAGCCCCAGCATTTT	CASSPGQGASSNQPQHF
12	TRBV10-3	NA	NA	TRBJ2-5	TGTGCCATCGGGGGAACTGCGGGGACCCAGTACTTC	CAIGGTAGTQYF
13	TRBV3-1/TRBV3-2	NA	NA	TRBJ1-5	TGTGCCAGCAGCCCCCGACTGAATCAGCCCCAGCATTTT	CASSPRLNQPQHF
15	TRBV6-5	NA	NA	TRBJ1-5	TGTGCCAGCAGTTACTCAGGTAACAGCAATCAGCCCCAGCATTTT	CASSYSGNSNQPQHF
16	TRBV7-9	NA	TRBD2	TRBJ2-2	TGTGCCAGCAGCCCGGGGAGGGAAGCGAACACCGGGGAGCTGTTTTTT	CASSPGREANTGELFF
15	TRBV5-8	NA	NA	TRBJ1-5	TGTGCCAGCAGTTTGGGGCAGAGTAGCAATCAGCCCCAGCATTTT	CASSLGQSSNQPQHF
14	TRBV5-1	NA	NA	TRBJ2-2	TGCGCCAGCAGCTCCCGACCGAACACCGGGGAGCTGTTTTTT	CASSSRPNTGELFF
15	TRBV30	NA	TRBD1	TRBJ1-2	TGTGCCTGGAGTCTCCCGGGACAGGGAATCGGCGGCTACACCTTC	CAWSLPGQGIGGYTF
16	TRBV7-2	NA	NA	TRBJ2-1	TGTGCCAGCAGTACCCCTAGGACGATACCCTACAATGAGCAGTTCTTC	CASSTPRTIPYNEQFF
14	TRBV3-1/TRBV3-2	NA	TRBD1	TRBJ1-6	TGTGCCAGCAGCCAAAGGACAGGGAATTCACCCCTCCACTTT	CASSQRTGNSPLHF
13	TRBV12-3/TRBV12-4	NA	TRBD2	TRBJ2-1	TGTGCCACCGGGGGGAACCCTAACAATGAGCAGTTCTTC	CATGGNPNNEQFF
14	TRBV24-1	once	TRBD1	TRBJ2-1	TGTGCCACCAGGGGGACAGGGTTCGGCAATGAGCAGTTCTTC	CATRGTGFGNEQFF
18	TRBV4-2	NA	TRBD2	TRBJ2-5	TGTGCCAGCAGCCATCATGGACTAGCGGGGGAGTACCAAGAGACCCAGTACTTC	CASSHHGLAGEYQETQYF